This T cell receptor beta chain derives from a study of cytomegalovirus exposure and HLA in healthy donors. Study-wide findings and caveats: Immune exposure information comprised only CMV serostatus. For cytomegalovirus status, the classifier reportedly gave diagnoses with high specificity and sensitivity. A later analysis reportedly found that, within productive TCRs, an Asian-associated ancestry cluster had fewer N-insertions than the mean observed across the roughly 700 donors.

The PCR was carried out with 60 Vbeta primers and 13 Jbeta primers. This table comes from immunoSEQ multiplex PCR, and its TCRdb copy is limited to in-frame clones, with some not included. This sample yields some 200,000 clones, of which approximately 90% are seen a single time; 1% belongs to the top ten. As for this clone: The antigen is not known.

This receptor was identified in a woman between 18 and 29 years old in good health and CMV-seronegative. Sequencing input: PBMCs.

CDR3 sequence reads: CARKGQSNYGYTF. CDR3 nucleotide sequence: TGTGCCAGAAAGGGACAGTCTAACTATGGCTACACCTTC. The chain carries TRBV2 and TRBJ1-2; the match to TRBD1 covers 7 bases. This CDR3 spans 13 amino acids. Trimming removed 9 bases from V and 0 bases from J; junction bases left unmatched: 4. The germline V gene has CDR1 SNHLY and CDR2 FYNNEI.